The 16 T cell receptor beta chains in this list originate from one sample, sequenced in a study of OX40 agonist ivuxolimab in advanced cancers. TCRdb keeps only in-frame clones here, not all; method: immunoSEQ multiplex PCR. This table has about 37,000 clones, 70% to 90% appearing once. The source material was CD4+ or CD8+ T cells sorted from blood, sampled in a trial of the OX40 agonist ivuxolimab. These receptors were collected from an adult with an advanced solid tumor such as melanoma, head and neck, liver or kidney cancer.

This chain joins TRBV4-1 and TRBJ2-5; D call uncertain. Trimming removed 3 bases from V and 3 bases from J, with 14 bases in between. The CDR3 length is 15 residues. The germline V gene encodes CDR1 MGHRA and CDR2 YSYEKL. CDR3 DNA: TGCGCCAGCAGCCATCTTAACCAGGCAGAAGAGACCCAGTACTTC. It codes for CASSHLNQAEETQYF.

The chain recombines TRBV7-8 with TRBJ1-4; no firm D call. Trimming left V 2 bases short and J 1 base short, with 5 bases between. The CDR3 totals 14 residues. Germline-derived CDR1 and CDR2 are SGHVS and FQNEAQ. CDR3 bases: TGTGCCAGCAGCTTAATAGGAACTAATGAAAAACTGTTTTTT. Its translation is CASSLIGTNEKLFF.

In this sample, this clone turned up a few times. The rearrangement links TRBV10-2 to TRBJ1-1, with a tentative D call TRBD1 (6 bases). The CDR3 contains 13 residues. Germline CDR1 and CDR2: WSHSY and SAAADI. Between the trimmed V and J ends, which lost 10 bases and 5 bases, there was a span of 17 bases. CDR3 nucleotides: TGCGCCACCTCCCCGGGGGCCGGGACTGAAGCTTTCTTT. Residues: CATSPGAGTEAFF.

The genes are TRBV10-3 and TRBJ1-1; a possible D gene is TRBD1 (5 bases). The CDR3 sequence is 12 residues long. V lost 2 bases to trimming and J lost 7 bases, with 8 bases between them. Germline CDR1 is ENHRY and CDR2 is SYGVKD. The CDR3 DNA sequence: TGTGCCATCAGTGAGAGGGGATTTGAAGCTTTCTTT. Translated, it gives CAISERGFEAFF.

This clone was detected only a few times. This sequence joins TRBV6-1 and TRBJ1-6, with D maybe TRBD1 (5 bases). The CDR3 is made up of 17 amino acids. Germline CDR1 reads MNHNS; CDR2 reads SASEGT. Trimming shortened V by 2 bases and J by 4 bases, and 15 bases separated the two germline ends. The CDR3 sequence: CASSEMAGQGYNSPLHF. CDR3 in DNA: TGTGCCAGCAGTGAAATGGCAGGGCAAGGGTATAATTCACCCCTCCACTTT.

The chain uses TRBV11-1 and TRBJ2-7; D possibly corresponds to TRBD2 (6 bases). Trimming cost V 0 bases and J 1 base, with 13 bases left between them. In germline, CDR1 is SGHAT, CDR2 FQDESV (reference sequence). The CDR3 consists of 16 residues. CDR3 protein: CASSLASGSGSYEQYF. CDR3 DNA: TGTGCCAGCAGCTTAGCCTCCGGGAGTGGGTCCTACGAGCAGTACTTC.

V gene TRBV5-1 combines with J gene TRBJ2-5, with a tentative D call TRBD2 (5 bases). The CDR3 has 15 residues. Germline V gene sequence: CDR1 SGHRS, CDR2 YFSETQ. V was shortened by 4 bases and J by 3 bases, with 16 bases between the two germline ends. DNA for the CDR3: TGCGCCAGCAGCGCGGGCCCATCCACCAAAGAGACCCAGTACTTC. Its translation is CASSAGPSTKETQYF.

The chain's CDR3 is CASSVVTGAKTGELFF. The CDR3 nucleotides read TGTGCCAGCAGCGTAGTGACAGGGGCCAAAACCGGGGAGCTGTTTTTT. The chain has TRBV9 and TRBJ2-2, with TRBD1 matching 8 bases. This CDR3 region has 16 residues. Germline-derived CDR1 and CDR2 are SGDLS and YYNGEE. Germline trimming cut 0 bases from V and 5 bases from J; bases unmatched to any gene: 6.

This rearrangement joins TRBV2 to TRBJ2-3; D not certain. The CDR3 sequence is 12 residues long. Germline V gives CDR1 SNHLY, CDR2 FYNNEI. V shed 6 bases and J shed 0 bases, with 4 bases lying between them. CDR3 DNA: TGTGCCAGCAGCCCAAGCACAGATACGCAGTATTTT. As protein: CASSPSTDTQYF. The full variable domain, rest sourced from reference TRBV2 and TRBJ2-3, is EPEVTQTPSHQVTQMGQEVILRCVPISNHLYFYWYRQILGQKVEFLVSFYNNEISEKSEIFDDQFSVERPDGSNFTLKIRSTKLEDSAMYFCASSPSTDTQYFGPGTRLTVL.

This rearrangement joins TRBV6-1 to TRBJ1-5; D possibly corresponds to TRBD1 (6 bases). The CDR3 extends over 15 amino acids. Germline V lookup: CDR1 MNHNS, CDR2 SASEGT. V lost 6 bases, J lost 2 bases, and 14 bases lay in between. For the CDR3, the DNA is TGTGCCAGCAGGGCCGACAGGTCCGGCAATCAGCCCCAGCATTTT. Translating it yields CASRADRSGNQPQHF.

The CDR3 protein is CASSRGLGAEAFF. DNA of the CDR3: TGCGCCAGCAGCCGGGGGCTCGGCGCTGAAGCTTTCTTT. The chain combines TRBV4-1 with TRBJ1-1, with D maybe TRBD1 (6 bases). The CDR3 has 13 amino acids. Looked up from germline, CDR1 is MGHRA and CDR2 is YSYEKL. V was pared by 4 bases and J by 6 bases, with 12 bases between.

V is TRBV6-1 and J is TRBJ1-5; D gene uncertain. CDR1 and CDR2 (germline): MNHNS, SASEGT. V dropped 6 bases and J dropped 1 base, with 10 bases sitting between them. The CDR3 totals 14 residues. CDR3 protein: CASSDYGSNQPQHF. CDR3 DNA: TGTGCCAGCAGCGACTATGGGAGCAATCAGCCCCAGCATTTT.

The V and J genes are TRBV5-4 and TRBJ2-5, with 10 bases identical to TRBD1. The V segment lost 0 bases and the J segment 5 bases; nucleotides outside the gene matches: 10. CDR1 and CDR2 from the germline V gene are SGHNT and YYREEE (reference sequence). This CDR3 region has 17 residues. CDR3 nucleotides: TGTGCCAGCAGCTTGGTGGGACAGGGGATAAAGGGGGAGACCCAGTACTTC. Translating gives CASSLVGQGIKGETQYF.

The chain employs TRBV18 and TRBJ2-3; TRBD1 agrees at 8 bases. The CDR3 length is 13 residues. Germline V gene sequence: CDR1 KGHSH, CDR2 LQKENI. The V and J ends lost 3 bases and 6 bases, in that order; junction bases with no gene match: 2. The CDR3 reads CASSPDRGDTQYF. The CDR3 DNA follows: TGTGCCAGCTCACCCGACAGGGGCGATACGCAGTATTTT.

This clone was found a few times. The chain joins TRBV7-2 to TRBJ2-1; TRBD2 aligns across 10 bases. The CDR3 totals 15 residues. Germline V gene sequence: CDR1 SGHTA, CDR2 FQGNSA. V lost 8 bases and J lost 9; bases outside the gene matches: 13. CDR3 bases: TGTGCCAGCGCAGGGAGCGGGGGGGCTCAGAGTGAGCAGTTCTTC. Translation: CASAGSGGAQSEQFF.

As DNA, the CDR3 is TGTGCCAGCAGCTTGGGGGACCCCGCTTACAATGAGCAGTTCTTC. Its translation is CASSLGDPAYNEQFF. V usage is TRBV13 and J usage is TRBJ2-1; TRBD1 or TRBD2 may be the D gene (5 bases each). From germline, CDR1 is PRHDT and CDR2 FYEKMQ (reference sequence). V was pared by 3 bases and J by 4 bases, with 13 bases between. The CDR3 runs to 15 residues.